This TCR beta chain is from a study of blood T cell repertoires in COVID-19 (dated by TCRdb to about 2020). For context, the study as a whole: Samples from collaborators originated in the United States, Italy and Spain and spanned both the acute and convalescent phases of COVID-19. Samples were obtained from the ongoing ImmuneRACE study (first 160 participants) and from roughly 1,300 subjects provided by 6 global collaborators. Sample metadata almost always included a de-identified subject ID, COVID-19 status, age in years and sex. The repertoires were released in a freely available public database intended as a resource for research on the immune response to SARS-CoV-2. The material from the prospective study consisted of cDNA or gDNA derived from T cells, B-cell-depleted T cells, or PBMCs. Deeply sampled blood TCRbeta repertoires from subjects exposed to, actively infected with, or recovered from COVID-19 were included in the dataset. Where available, HLA class I and class II types were taken from metadata supplied by the sample provider and were not determined by assay-based typing.

This clone was counted once. Its specific antigen is unknown. No qualities accompany the bases; no much larger clone lies one base away. The CDR3 goes from the cysteine to the phenylalanine over 16 residues. CDR3 DNA only is kept here, 48 bases in frame from base 1. Sequences MNHEY (CDR1) and SMNVEV (CDR2) are obtained from the germline V gene (reference sequence). Germline trimming: 7 bases from V, 2 bases from J; junction bases outside gene matches: 13. TCRbeta CDR3 regions were amplified from genomic DNA by means of the immunoSEQ Assay, a bias-controlled multiplex PCR. In the paper's pipeline: Nucleated cell counts per sample were estimated from amplification of reference gene primers within the assay. To quantify the absolute abundance of each unique TCRbeta CDR3 rearrangement, sequence reads were collapsed and filtered. For each sample, productive Simpson clonality was calculated as the square root of Simpson's diversity index across productive rearrangements. TCRdb re-hosts the immuneACCESS table, in-frame sequences only. Its copies lack some clones; in the studies checked, an unresolved V gene accounts for under half of them, and the cause for the rest is not known. V, J and clone size were drawn from that table, and D and trimming were deduced from the DNA. This sample is represented by 330,000 or so clones; 92% of them were singletons. Around 20% of the sample lies in the top ten.

Participants in the prospective study were enrolled through a virtual design, were aged about 18 to 100 years, and lived in about 25 United States geographic areas. To assign participants to cohorts, the prospective study relied on clinical history that participants themselves reported in a screening survey and a study questionnaire. ImmuneRACE Cohort 3 recovered participants were defined by two consecutive negative NP/OP PCR tests, healthcare professional clearance, or symptom resolution. In the prospective study, mobile phlebotomists collected whole blood, serum and a nasopharyngeal or oropharyngeal swab from each participant. Participants in the prospective study had the option to provide additional blood draws and questionnaires over a roughly 2-month period. Blood samples from the prospective study were shipped frozen or at room temperature prior to DNA extraction. The research as a whole found: Clinical and demographic metadata were provided uncurated, with the amount varying by source and participant.

Specimen: PBMCs or T cells enriched from blood (not recorded which). This sequence uses TRBV27 and TRBJ1-1; 7 nucleotides in the junction match TRBD1. This clonotype was sampled from a woman in her thirties who had recovered from COVID-19. The sequenced DNA: TGTGCCAGCAACTCACTAAGGGGGCGCGGAAACACTGAAGCTTTCTTT. It encodes CASNSLRGRGNTEAFF.